A single sample is the source of the 28 T cell receptor beta chains below, sequenced in a study of T cells in women clearing cervical HPV infection. Repertoires were generated with immunoSEQ multiplex PCR, while TCRdb's copy carries only in-frame clones and drops some. This sample contains tens of thousands of clones. Input material: blood buffy coat. The receptors were sampled from a woman between 18 and 75 years old with a cervical HPV16 infection that either progressed to CIN3+ or cleared (not recorded which).

In the case of this clone: The CDR3 end falls 3 residues outside the read, so it is completed with the germline J gene. The chain carries TRBV28 and TRBJ2-3; 7 bases are a match to TRBD2. The CDR3 totals 13 residues. V was clipped by 8 bases and J by 1 base; unmatched bases: 3. Germline values: CDR1 MDHEN, CDR2 SYDVKM. The CDR3 loop is CASVGGGTDTQYF. CDR3 DNA (partial): TGTGCCAGCGTGGGGGGGGGCACAGATACG.

A remark on this clone: Read data end 3 residues before the CDR3 end; the end is taken from the germline J gene. V and J are TRBV12-3 or TRBV12-4 and TRBJ1-1; 10 positions agree with TRBD1. The CDR3 is 12 residues long. CDR3 in amino acids: CASSTGTGVAFF. The DNA read from the CDR3 is TGTGCCAGCAGTACCGGGACAGGGGTA.

Worth noting for this clone: The CDR3 end lies 3 residues beyond the end of the read and is filled in from the germline J gene. J is TRBJ2-3 and V is TRBV20-1; 12 bases match TRBD2. CDR1 and CDR2 (germline): DFQATT, SNEGSKA (reference sequence). V was clipped by 3 bases and J by 5 bases; unmatched bases: 9. This CDR3 contains 16 residues. The CDR3: CSARDLAGGRRDTQYF. The CDR3 bases that were read are TGCAGTGCTAGGGACCTAGCGGGGGGGAGGAGAGATACG.

With regard to this clone: The CDR3 is cut off 3 residues early in the read; its end comes from the germline J gene. The chain combines TRBV29-1 with TRBJ2-7; D is perhaps TRBD2 (6 bases). The CDR3 length is 12 residues. Germline V gene lookup returns CDR1 SQVTM and CDR2 ANQGSEA. The V and J ends lost 2 bases and 3 bases respectively, with 8 bases between them. CDR3 DNA (partial): TGCAGCGTTGAACTGGGGGGCTACGAG. Protein sequence: CSVELGGYE. The CDR3, in full, reads CSVELGGYEQYF.

Comments on this clone: The read falls 3 residues short of the CDR3 end, and the missing part is taken from the germline J gene. The gene calls are TRBV5-1 and TRBJ2-1, with a weak D call TRBD2 (5 bases). The CDR3 length is 15 residues. The V end lost 0 bases, the J end lost 4 bases, and 11 bases lay between the germline ends. Germline CDR1 and CDR2: SGHRS and YFSETQ. CDR3 in amino acids: CASSLGTGLYNEQFF. The sequenced part of the CDR3 DNA is TGCGCCAGCAGCTTGGGGACGGGGTTATACAATGAG.

Notes on this clone: The read finishes 3 residues shy of the CDR3 end, and the germline J gene is used to complete it. The chain joins TRBV28 to TRBJ1-1; D is perhaps TRBD1 (5 bases). The CDR3 loop spans 15 amino acids. Germline CDR1 reads MDHEN; CDR2 reads SYDVKM. The V gene lost 7 bases and the J gene lost 3 bases, with 18 bases spanning the gap. The sequenced CDR3 bases are TGTGCCAGCACCCCCGGGGGGGGAACATACACTGAA. Translated, it gives CASTPGGGTYTE. The whole CDR3 sequence reads CASTPGGGTYTEAFF.

Notes on this clone: Read data end 3 residues before the CDR3 end; the end is taken from the germline J gene. The chain employs TRBV20-1 and TRBJ1-3; D remains ambiguous. V lost 3 bases and J 1 base, leaving 10 bases between the germline ends. This CDR3 comprises 14 residues. Per germline, CDR1 DFQATT and CDR2 SNEGSKA (reference sequence). The covered CDR3 bases are TGCAGTGCTAGTAGCACCGCGTCTGGAAACACC. Protein product: CSASSTASGNT. The complete CDR3 sequence is CSASSTASGNTIYF.

Turning to this clone: The read comes to an end 3 residues before the CDR3 does, leaving the germline J gene to fill in the end. This chain links TRBV11-2 with TRBJ1-1; TRBD1 is a possible D gene (6 bases). The CDR3 is 13 residues long. Trimming shortened V by 4 bases and J by 7 bases, and 13 bases separated the two germline ends. Germline V lookup: CDR1 SGHAT, CDR2 FQNNGV. Incomplete CDR3 DNA: TGTGCCAGCAGCTCCTACCAGGGGATTGAA. Translation gives CASSSYQGIE. The whole CDR3 protein is CASSSYQGIEAFF.

A word on this clone: The CDR3 end lies 3 residues beyond the end of the read and is filled in from the germline J gene. The V call is TRBV20-1, the J call TRBJ1-5, with 8 bases matching TRBD1. The CDR3 length is 14 residues. From germline, CDR1 is DFQATT and CDR2 SNEGSKA (reference sequence). The J segment lost 6 bases and the V segment lost 3 bases, leaving 7 bases of the junction unmatched. The chain's CDR3 is CSASPDRGGQPQHF. The covered CDR3 bases are TGCAGTGCTAGCCCAGACAGGGGCGGTCAGCCC.

About this clone: The CDR3 end is not reached by the read, which stops 3 residues before it; the germline J gene fills it in. The rearrangement joins TRBV20-1 to TRBJ1-5; 9 positions match TRBD1. There are 16 residues in the CDR3. V trimming: 1 base; J trimming: 5 bases; junction bases outside the gene matches: 9. The germline CDR1 and CDR2 sequences are DFQATT and SNEGSKA (reference sequence). Incomplete CDR3 DNA: TGCAGTGCTAGAGGTATGGACAGGGGAAGGGATCAGCCC. This codes for CSARGMDRGRDQP. The entire CDR3 sequence reads CSARGMDRGRDQPQHF.

A word on this clone: The CDR3 end lies 3 residues beyond the end of the read and is filled in from the germline J gene. The sample holds other DNA sequences that translate to the same CDR3. The chain recombines TRBV7-7 with TRBJ2-2; the match to TRBD1 covers 8 bases. Germline CDR1 and CDR2: SSHAT and FNYEAQ (reference sequence). The CDR3 length is 15 residues. This CDR3 is CASSLGGQVNGELFF. The covered CDR3 bases are TGTGCCAGCAGCCTTGGGGGACAGGTGAACGGAGAG.

Turning to this clone: From the germline J gene comes the end of the CDR3, since the read stops 3 residues before it. The rearrangement uses TRBV19 and TRBJ1-1; 7 bases fit TRBD1. Germline CDR1 reads LNHDA; CDR2 reads SQIVND (reference sequence). The J segment lost 3 bases and the V segment lost 5 bases, leaving 3 bases of the junction unmatched. The CDR3 consists of 13 residues. The covered CDR3 bases are TGTGCCAGTAGTTTTGACAGGGACACTGAA. This sequence encodes CASSFDRDTE. The full CDR3 is CASSFDRDTEAFF.

Turning to this clone: The observed sequence ends 3 residues before the CDR3 terminus, with the missing tail filled in from the germline J gene. V usage is TRBV6-4 and J usage is TRBJ1-6; D is uncertain. This CDR3 is 15 amino acids long. V gave up 3 bases and J gave up 3 bases, with 9 bases separating them. The germline CDR1 and CDR2 sequences are MRHNA and SNTAGT. The CDR3 spells CASSEGPGYNSPLHF. CDR3 DNA, as far as it was read: TGTGCCAGCAGTGAGGGCCCAGGCTATAATTCACCC.

As to this clone: The read ends 3 residues shy of where the CDR3 ends; the end is completed using the germline J gene. The chain employs TRBV20-1 and TRBJ1-6, with 10 nucleotides matching TRBD1. Germline assignment: CDR1 DFQATT and CDR2 SNEGSKA (reference sequence). The CDR3 extends over 18 amino acids. V was clipped by 6 bases and J by 0 bases; unmatched bases: 11. The CDR3 reads CSAEDRGDQSSYNSPLHF. The CDR3 DNA, read in part, is TGCAGTGCCGAGGACAGGGGGGATCAAAGCTCCTATAATTCACCC.

Concerning this clone itself: The read stops 3 residues short of the end of the CDR3; the missing end is completed from the germline J gene. The chain couples TRBV6-4 to TRBJ2-3; D is possibly TRBD2 (6 bases). V dropped 6 bases and J dropped 2 bases, with 15 bases sitting between them. The CDR3 has 15 amino acids. Germline V gene data show CDR1 as MRHNA and CDR2 as SNTAGT. The CDR3 region is CASRMSAGHTDTQYF. The sequenced part of the CDR3 DNA is TGTGCCAGCAGAATGTCGGCGGGGCACACAGATACG.

Of note for this clone: The DNA ends 3 residues before the CDR3 does, and the rest of the CDR3 is filled in from the germline J gene. This chain uses TRBV7-3 with TRBJ2-1; TRBD2 is a possible D gene (5 bases). Trimming cost V 10 bases and J 7 bases, with 11 bases left between them. Germline CDR1 SGHTA, CDR2 FQGTGA. There are 11 residues in the CDR3. The CDR3 DNA, read in part, is TGTGCCACTAATAGAGGGAATGAG. It codes for CATNRGNE. From start to end, the CDR3 is CATNRGNEQFF. The full variable domain, its missing parts supplied by reference TRBV7-3 and TRBJ2-1, is GAGVSQTPSNKVTEKGKYVELRCDPISGHTALYWYRQSLGQGPEFLIYFQGTGAADDSGLPNDRFFAVRPEGSVSTLKIQRTERGDSAVYLCATNRGNEQFFGPGTRLTVL.

The CDR3 spells CASSLEGQMNGNEQFF. The CDR3 bases that were read are TGTGCCAGCAGCTTGGAGGGACAGATGAATGGAAATGAG. The V call is TRBV5-4, the J call TRBJ2-1; 7 nucleotides agree with TRBD1. The read ends 3 residues shy of where the CDR3 ends; the end is completed using the germline J gene. Trimming removed 0 bases from V and 7 bases from J; junction bases left unmatched: 10. Germline CDR1 reads SGHNT; CDR2 reads YYREEE (reference sequence). The CDR3 loop spans 16 amino acids.

In regard to this clone: The CDR3 extends 3 residues past the end of the read, so its final part is completed from the germline J gene. The V call is TRBV5-1, the J call TRBJ2-7, with TRBD1 as a possible D gene (5 bases). Trimming took off 2 bases at V and 2 bases at J, with 11 bases between the two ends. Germline loops: CDR1 SGHRS, CDR2 YFSETQ. The CDR3 has 14 residues. The CDR3 loop reads CASSLPTGTYEQYF. CDR3 bases read: TGCGCCAGCAGCTTACCAACAGGTACCTACGAG.

Notes on this clone: The CDR3 is cut off 3 residues early in the read; its end comes from the germline J gene. The chain combines TRBV10-3 with TRBJ1-1; 11 bases match TRBD1. There are 16 residues in the CDR3. Germline CDR1 reads ENHRY; CDR2 reads SYGVKD. With 6 bases clipped from V and 0 bases from J, the junction kept 6 bases outside the gene matches. Partial CDR3 DNA: TGTGCCATCAGCCGGGACAGGGGGTACATGAACACTGAA. It encodes CAISRDRGYMNTE. The full CDR3 protein reads CAISRDRGYMNTEAFF.

Of note for this clone: The read is 3 residues too short to cover the CDR3 end, so that end is filled in from the germline J gene. The rearrangement links TRBV10-3 to TRBJ1-2; possibly TRBD1 for D (5 bases). Germline CDR1 reads ENHRY; CDR2 reads SYGVKD. The CDR3 has 15 residues. V lost 5 bases, J lost 6 bases, and 19 bases lay in between. Partial CDR3 DNA: TGTGCCATCAGTCTTGGGGGGAATCAGGGAGATGGC. Its protein product is CAISLGGNQGDG. The CDR3 reads in full as CAISLGGNQGDGYTF.

Note on this clone: The read comes to an end 3 residues before the CDR3 does, leaving the germline J gene to fill in the end. This chain links TRBV5-1 with TRBJ1-1; TRBD1 matches 9 bases. The V gene end was trimmed by 2 bases and the J gene end by 0 bases; junction bases not matched to a gene: 5. The CDR3 extends over 16 amino acids. Germline CDR1 and CDR2: SGHRS and YFSETQ. The CDR3 sequence: CASSFSGTGMNTEAFF. The DNA read from the CDR3 is TGCGCCAGCAGCTTCTCCGGGACAGGGATGAACACTGAA.

CDR3 sequence: CASSIDERTGSHEQYF. CDR3 bases read: TGTGCCAGTAGTATAGATGAGCGGACAGGGTCCCACGAG. This chain joins TRBV19 and TRBJ2-7; TRBD1 agrees at 8 bases. The read ends 3 residues early relative to the CDR3; the germline J gene fills the gap. Germline V gene lookup returns CDR1 LNHDA and CDR2 SQIVND (reference sequence). The V and J ends lost 0 bases and 5 bases, in that order; junction bases with no gene match: 9. The CDR3 is 16 residues long.

A remark on this clone: The read is 3 residues too short to cover the CDR3 end, so that end is filled in from the germline J gene. This rearrangement joins TRBV18 to TRBJ1-5; D unresolved. Germline assignment: CDR1 KGHSH and CDR2 LQKENI. CDR3 length equals 14 residues. Between the trimmed V and J ends, which lost 3 bases and 5 bases, there was a span of 11 bases. The DNA read from the CDR3 is TGTGCCAGCTCACCTTTCAGGAGGGATCAGCCC. The encoded protein is CASSPFRRDQP. The full CDR3 reads CASSPFRRDQPQHF.

Details on this clone: From the germline J gene comes the end of the CDR3, since the read stops 3 residues before it. The chain uses TRBV5-5 and TRBJ1-3, with D perhaps TRBD1 (5 bases). The CDR3 extends over 14 amino acids. CDR1 and CDR2 (germline): SGHKS, YYEKEE (reference sequence). Trimming removed 0 bases from V and 7 bases from J, with 11 bases in between. The CDR3 DNA, read in part, is TGTGCCAGCAGCTTGGCGTCAGGGTCGAACACC. This translates into CASSLASGSNT. The full CDR3 sequence reads CASSLASGSNTIYF. The complete variable domain, with remaining parts taken from reference TRBV5-5 and TRBJ1-3, reads DAGVTQSPTHLIKTRGQQVTLRCSPISGHKSVSWYQQVLGQGPQFIFQYYEKEERGRGNFPDRFSARQFPNYSSELNVNALLLGDSALYLCASSLASGSNTIYFGEGSWLTVV.

To note about this clone: Sequencing ends 3 residues short of the CDR3 end; the germline J gene provides the rest. The V gene is TRBV6-1, the J gene TRBJ2-5; 7 nucleotides match TRBD1. The CDR3 has 17 amino acids. CDR1 is MNHNS, CDR2 SASEGT, per germline. The J segment lost 1 base and the V segment lost 0 bases, leaving 8 bases of the junction unmatched. The CDR3 sequence: CASSEALLGGGQETQYF. The part of the CDR3 DNA that was read is TGTGCCAGCAGTGAAGCGCTTCTAGGGGGCGGCCAAGAGACC.

This CDR3 is CASSGLAGAFHIQYF. Partial CDR3 DNA: TGTGCCAGCAGCGGACTAGCGGGGGCTTTTCACATT. The chain carries TRBV2 and TRBJ2-4; 13 bases fit TRBD2. The CDR3 goes on 3 residues after the read ends, and that part is filled in from the germline J gene. Per germline, CDR1 SNHLY and CDR2 FYNNEI. This CDR3 spans 15 amino acids. J lost 8 bases, V lost 6 bases, and 7 bases had no gene match.

A note on this clone: Read sequence stops 3 residues before the CDR3 end, and the germline J gene provides the missing end. The chain joins TRBV5-5 to TRBJ1-3, with TRBD1 matching 9 bases. The V gene's germline CDR1 is SGHKS and CDR2 YYEKEE (reference sequence). J lost 7 bases, V lost 4 bases, and 9 bases had no gene match. The CDR3 extends over 15 amino acids. This CDR3 is CASSNRDRVGNTIYF. CDR3 bases read: TGTGCCAGCAGCAATCGGGACAGGGTGGGGAACACC.

To note about this clone: The read ends 3 residues before the CDR3 terminus; that terminus is restored from the germline J gene. The rearrangement joins TRBV7-7 to TRBJ2-2; D is unresolved. V lost 5 bases to trimming and J lost 1 base, with 8 bases between them. This CDR3 is built from 14 residues. CDR1 is SSHAT and CDR2 is FNYEAQ in the germline V gene (reference sequence). The CDR3 loop is CASSHSRNTGELFF. The part of the CDR3 DNA that was read is TGTGCCAGCAGCCACAGCAGGAACACCGGGGAG.